Presented here are 27 T cell receptor beta chains from one specimen sequenced in a study of radiotherapy plus CTLA-4 blockade in lung cancer. Data came from immunoSEQ multiplex PCR; TCRdb stores just in-frame clones and leaves some out. The top ten hold approximately 4.9% of the sample, which has 80,000 to 100,000 clones, almost 90% seen once. Material: peripheral blood, obtained from a patient treated with radiotherapy plus ipilimumab. These receptors all stem from a human donor with non-small cell lung cancer that progressed on radiotherapy plus ipilimumab.

The V gene is TRBV28, the J gene TRBJ2-2; TRBD2 matches at 10 bases. CDR3 size: 15 residues. Germline CDR1 MDHEN, CDR2 SYDVKM. Trimming took 6 bases from V and 6 from J; bases not matched to a gene: 7. The CDR3 loop is CASSLQGLAPGELFF. The CDR3 bases are TGTGCCAGCAGCTTACAGGGACTAGCGCCCGGGGAGCTGTTTTTT.

The chain links TRBV18 to TRBJ2-1; 8 positions agree with TRBD2. The length of the CDR3 is 15 residues. V was clipped by 0 bases and J by 6 bases; unmatched bases: 4. Germline V gives CDR1 KGHSH, CDR2 LQKENI. CDR3 residues: CASSPPAGATNEQFF. In DNA form, the CDR3 reads TGTGCCAGCTCACCACCAGCGGGGGCGACCAATGAGCAGTTCTTC.

The rearrangement joins TRBV6-6 to TRBJ2-1; 7 bases fit TRBD2. Germline CDR1 MNHNY, CDR2 SVGAGI (reference sequence). This CDR3 is built from 13 residues. The V gene end was trimmed by 8 bases and the J gene end by 5 bases; junction bases not matched to a gene: 6. The CDR3 loop is CASRKRGNNEQFF. DNA of the CDR3: TGTGCCAGCCGGAAGCGGGGTAACAATGAGCAGTTCTTC.

V is TRBV5-5 and J is TRBJ2-7; D remains ambiguous. V lost 0 bases and J 2 bases, leaving 9 bases between the germline ends. Germline V gives CDR1 SGHKS, CDR2 YYEKEE (reference sequence). There are 14 residues in the CDR3. The DNA of the CDR3 is TGTGCCAGCAGCTTGGGACGCCGTACCTACGAGCAGTACTTC. The encoded protein is CASSLGRRTYEQYF.

The chain links TRBV11-2 to TRBJ1-3, with 7 bases lining up with TRBD1. V dropped 3 bases and J dropped 3; count of bases not matched to a gene: 5. The CDR3 consists of 15 residues. From germline, CDR1 is SGHAT and CDR2 FQNNGV. Here the CDR3 reads CASSFQGGNGNTIYF. The CDR3 nucleotides are TGTGCCAGCAGCTTTCAAGGGGGCAATGGAAACACCATATATTTT.

This clone was observed a handful of times. The chain links TRBV6-6 to TRBJ2-2, with TRBD2 as a possible D gene (5 bases). V shed 4 bases and J shed 3 bases, with 12 bases lying between them. The CDR3 runs 15 residues. The V gene's germline CDR1 is MNHNY and CDR2 SVGAGI (reference sequence). The CDR3 nucleotides are TGTGCCAGCAGTTCTACGGGATCTTACACCGGGGAGCTGTTTTTT. Translation gives CASSSTGSYTGELFF.

The chain is built from TRBV19 and TRBJ1-2, with D hard to call. This CDR3 comprises 15 residues. Germline V gene lookup returns CDR1 LNHDA and CDR2 SQIVND (reference sequence). Trimming removed 1 base at V and 4 bases at J, with 13 bases between. This chain's CDR3 is CASSIVSPSGYGYTF. The CDR3 DNA reads as TGTGCCAGTAGTATAGTTAGCCCCTCGGGCTATGGCTACACCTTC.

V and J are TRBV28 and TRBJ2-5, with D unresolved. In germline, CDR1 is MDHEN, CDR2 SYDVKM. The CDR3 consists of 11 residues. V was cut by 5 bases and J by 2 bases, with 3 bases left in between. The CDR3, as DNA: TGTGCCAGCAGTCTGCAAGAGACCCAGTACTTC. It codes for CASSLQETQYF.

This clone came up a few times. Written as DNA, the CDR3 is TGTGCCAGCAGCTCCGACTCAAGCAATCAGCCCCAGCATTTT. Translated, it gives CASSSDSSNQPQHF. The V and J genes are TRBV7-9 and TRBJ1-5; no reliable D call. The CDR3 is 14 amino acids. Germline loops: CDR1 SEHNR, CDR2 FQNEAQ (reference sequence). V lost 4 bases and J 1 base, leaving 8 bases between the germline ends.

Here the CDR3 reads CASSPQASGAFF. CDR3 DNA sequence: TGTGCCAGCAGCCCTCAAGCCAGCGGAGCTTTCTTT. The chain uses TRBV11-2 and TRBJ1-1; D remains unclear. The V gene lost 5 bases and the J gene lost 10 bases, with 14 bases spanning the gap. The V gene's germline CDR1 is SGHAT and CDR2 FQNNGV. This CDR3 contains 12 residues.

The chain carries TRBV7-2 and TRBJ2-1; 12 bases fit TRBD2. Germline V gives CDR1 SGHTA, CDR2 FQGNSA. The V gene end was trimmed by 1 base and the J gene end by 9 bases; junction bases not matched to a gene: 4. CDR3 length: 15 amino acids. CDR3 sequence (DNA): TGTGCCAGCAGCTTAGGGACTAGCGGGATGATTGAGCAGTTCTTC. This encodes CASSLGTSGMIEQFF.

The chain couples TRBV28 to TRBJ1-5; D is uncertain. The CDR3 totals 12 residues. Trimming cost V 3 bases and J 5 bases, with 5 bases left between them. Germline V CDR1 and CDR2: MDHEN, SYDVKM. In nucleotides, the CDR3 is TGTGCCAGCAGTTTGGGCTATCAGCCCCAGCATTTT. Encoded protein: CASSLGYQPQHF. The entire variable domain, with the rest obtained from reference TRBV28 and TRBJ1-5, is as follows: DVKVTQSSRYLVKRTGEKVFLECVQDMDHENMFWYRQDPGLGLRLIYFSYDVKMKEKGDIPEGYSVSREKKERFSLILESASTNQTSMYLCASSLGYQPQHFGDGTRLSIL.

This clone was observed a single time. The gene calls are TRBV7-6 and TRBJ2-7; TRBD2 is a possible D gene (6 bases). Trimming pared 4 bases from V and 4 bases from J, leaving 23 bases between. This CDR3 is built from 17 residues. The V gene's germline CDR1 is SGHVS and CDR2 FNYEAQ. CDR3 in amino acids: CASSSAVSGPLNYEQYF. For the CDR3, the DNA is TGTGCCAGCAGCTCCGCGGTGAGCGGGCCCCTGAATTACGAGCAGTACTTC.

The J gene is TRBJ1-5, the V gene TRBV5-1, with 7 bases matching TRBD1. From germline, CDR1 is SGHRS and CDR2 YFSETQ. The CDR3 is 14 amino acids. V lost 3 bases and J lost 7; bases outside the gene matches: 7. The CDR3 sequence is CASSSTGEGQPQHF. In nucleotides, the CDR3 is TGCGCCAGCAGCTCAACAGGGGAAGGGCAGCCCCAGCATTTT.

The chain joins TRBV7-9 to TRBJ2-3; 7 bases align to TRBD2. Germline values: CDR1 SEHNR, CDR2 FQNEAQ (reference sequence). Trimming took 7 bases from V and 1 from J; bases not matched to a gene: 8. This CDR3 region has 15 residues. CDR3 in amino acids: CASTIAGVGTDTQYF. The CDR3 coding sequence is TGTGCCAGCACCATAGCGGGTGTGGGCACAGATACGCAGTATTTT.

This chain connects TRBV6-5 to TRBJ2-7, with D perhaps matching TRBD1 or TRBD2 (5 bases each). With 6 bases removed from V and 6 bases from J, the gap between germline ends came to 12 bases. The CDR3 runs to 12 residues. Germline values: CDR1 MNHEY, CDR2 SVGAGI. The CDR3 coding sequence is TGTGCCAGCAGGGGACCACAGAGCGAGCAGTACTTC. Protein: CASRGPQSEQYF.

As regards this clone: One junction end disagrees with the germline gene, perhaps due to a read error. In DNA, the CDR3 is TGTGCCAGCAGCTCCCAGGGGGCTAGAATCAATAAGCAGTTCTTC. Amino acids: CASSSQGARINKQFF. The chain combines TRBV7-6 with TRBJ2-1; TRBD1 matches at 8 bases. Germline assignment: CDR1 SGHVS and CDR2 FNYEAQ. The CDR3 runs to 15 residues.

The J gene is TRBJ1-3, the V gene TRBV5-1; D perhaps matches TRBD1 (5 bases). CDR1 and CDR2 from the germline V gene are SGHRS and YFSETQ. The germline V and J ends were trimmed by 0 bases and 0 bases, with 7 bases remaining between them. This CDR3 is 15 amino acids long. DNA of the CDR3: TGCGCCAGCAGCTTGGACGGGGGCTCTGGAAACACCATATATTTT. Its protein product is CASSLDGGSGNTIYF.

The rearrangement joins TRBV27 to TRBJ1-4, with TRBD1 identical over 9 bases. The ends lost 10 bases at V and 7 bases at J; junction bases unmatched: 7. The CDR3 is 13 residues long. CDR1 and CDR2 from the germline V gene are MNHEY and SMNVEV (reference sequence). In DNA, the CDR3 is TGTGCCACCATGGACAGGGGTGGTGAAAAACTGTTTTTT. Protein: CATMDRGGEKLFF.

The rearrangement links TRBV5-6 to TRBJ2-5, with 7 nucleotides matching TRBD1. Trimming at V came to 5 bases and at J to 0 bases, leaving 7 bases not matched to a gene. This CDR3 region has 15 residues. CDR1 is SGHDT, CDR2 YYEEEE, per germline. The CDR3 region is CASSRTGLYQETQYF. The CDR3 region has the DNA TGTGCCAGCAGTCGGACAGGACTGTACCAAGAGACCCAGTACTTC.

The CDR3 protein is CASSLSVGSEAFF. For the CDR3, the DNA is TGTGCCAGCAGCTTATCGGTGGGTTCTGAAGCTTTCTTT. The J gene is TRBJ1-1, the V gene TRBV11-2; the D is unclear. The V end was cut by 2 bases, the J end by 6 bases, with 10 bases between. CDR1 is SGHAT and CDR2 is FQNNGV in the germline V gene. This CDR3 region has 13 residues.

The CDR3 reads CASSYRPENQPQHF. CDR3 nucleotides: TGTGCCAGCAGTTACAGGCCGGAAAATCAGCCCCAGCATTTT. The chain joins TRBV9 to TRBJ1-5; possible D gene TRBD1, 5 bases. Germline CDR1 SGDLS, CDR2 YYNGEE. This CDR3 region has 14 residues. V was pared by 5 bases and J by 4 bases, with 13 bases between.

On this clone itself: Other DNA sequences in this specimen translate into the identical CDR3. The rearrangement links TRBV9 to TRBJ2-3, with TRBD2 matching 9 bases. The CDR3 is 15 amino acids. Germline-derived CDR1 and CDR2 are SGDLS and YYNGEE. The junction had 5 bases not matched to a gene; V was cut back by 2 bases and J by 4 bases. The CDR3 nucleotides are TGTGCCAGCAGCGTTAGCGGGAGAGGCGCAGATACGCAGTATTTT. Translation gives CASSVSGRGADTQYF.

V and J are TRBV7-8 and TRBJ2-7; the D call may be TRBD1 or TRBD2 (5 bases each). Trimming removed 10 bases at V and 3 bases at J, with 16 bases between. CDR3 length: 13 amino acids. The germline gives CDR1 SGHVS, CDR2 FQNEAQ. DNA of the CDR3: TGTGCCACAGCTCCAGGGAGCCGCTACGAGCAGTACTTC. Residues: CATAPGSRYEQYF.

V usage is TRBV5-1 and J usage is TRBJ2-3; D possibly corresponds to TRBD1 (6 bases). The germline gives CDR1 SGHRS, CDR2 YFSETQ. Trimming took 6 bases from V and 3 from J, leaving 11 bases between them. The length of the CDR3 is 13 residues. CDR3 amino acids: CASTVQGTDTQYF. Written as DNA, the CDR3 is TGCGCCAGCACCGTACAGGGTACAGATACGCAGTATTTT.

The V call is TRBV5-1, the J call TRBJ2-7, with TRBD1 as a possible D gene (6 bases). V was clipped by 4 bases and J by 3 bases, with 14 bases between them. The CDR3 consists of 14 residues. Germline loops: CDR1 SGHRS, CDR2 YFSETQ. This chain's CDR3 is CASSPGDRNYEQYF. The CDR3 coding sequence is TGCGCCAGCAGCCCCGGCGACAGGAACTACGAGCAGTACTTC.

This clone appeared once. This chain connects TRBV6-1 to TRBJ1-1, with no clear D. This CDR3 is built from 12 residues. The germline V gene encodes CDR1 MNHNS and CDR2 SASEGT. V dropped 6 bases and J dropped 1 base, with 6 bases sitting between them. DNA of the CDR3: TGTGCCAGCAGATGGGGGAACACTGAAGCTTTCTTT. Its protein product is CASRWGNTEAFF.